Presented here are 3 T cell receptor beta chains from one specimen sequenced in a study of beta chain features in type 1 diabetes. Of the isolated RNA, all was reverse transcribed, and so the sequenced material was expressed TCRB transcripts. The assay was immunoSEQ multiplex PCR, and TCRdb's table has in-frame clones only and misses some. The sample yields around 300,000 clones, 8% seen once. The sequencing sample was made of central memory CD4+ T cells from blood. The receptors shown here come from a woman aged 18-29 years in good health.

The CDR3 nucleotides are TGTGCCAGCAGCCAAGGAAGGACAGGCCGAGTAGAGACCCAGTACTTC. Its protein product is CASSQGRTGRVETQYF. This chain connects TRBV4-2 to TRBJ2-5; TRBD1 agrees at 7 bases. From germline, CDR1 is LGHNA and CDR2 YNFKEQ. This CDR3 is 16 amino acids long. Trimming at V came to 1 base and at J to 4 bases, leaving 9 bases not matched to a gene.

This clone was seen many times. This chain uses TRBV18 with TRBJ2-5; D is possibly TRBD1 (6 bases). The V gene lost 2 bases and the J gene lost 3 bases, with 13 bases spanning the gap. CDR1 is KGHSH and CDR2 is LQKENI in the germline V gene. There are 15 residues in the CDR3. CDR3 region: CASSPGQTGEETQYF. For the CDR3, the DNA is TGTGCCAGCTCACCAGGACAGACTGGGGAAGAGACCCAGTACTTC.

The V call is TRBV18, the J call TRBJ1-2; D unclear. Germline V CDR1 and CDR2: KGHSH, LQKENI. V lost 5 bases and J lost 0, with 13 bases in between. The CDR3 sequence is 15 residues long. The CDR3 here is CASSSYQNANYGYTF. As DNA, the CDR3 is TGTGCCAGCTCATCCTATCAGAATGCTAACTATGGCTACACCTTC.